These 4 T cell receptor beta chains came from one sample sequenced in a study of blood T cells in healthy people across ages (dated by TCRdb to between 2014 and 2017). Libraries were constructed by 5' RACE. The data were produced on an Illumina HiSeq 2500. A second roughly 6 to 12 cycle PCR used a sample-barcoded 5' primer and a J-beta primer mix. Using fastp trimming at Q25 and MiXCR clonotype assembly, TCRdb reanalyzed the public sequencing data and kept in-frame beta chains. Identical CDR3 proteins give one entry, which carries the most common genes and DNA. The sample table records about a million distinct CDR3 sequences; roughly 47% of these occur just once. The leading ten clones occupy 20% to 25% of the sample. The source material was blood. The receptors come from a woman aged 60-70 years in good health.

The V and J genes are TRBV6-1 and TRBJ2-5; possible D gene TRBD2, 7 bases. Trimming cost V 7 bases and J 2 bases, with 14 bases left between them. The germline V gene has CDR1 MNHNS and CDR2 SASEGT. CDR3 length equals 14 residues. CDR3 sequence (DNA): TGTGCCAGCACTAAGGGGGGACTACAAGAGACCCAGTACTTC. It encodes CASTKGGLQETQYF.

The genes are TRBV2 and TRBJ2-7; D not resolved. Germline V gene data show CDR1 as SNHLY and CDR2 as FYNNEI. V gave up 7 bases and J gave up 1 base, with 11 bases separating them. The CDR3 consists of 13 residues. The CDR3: CASNRVQSYEQYF. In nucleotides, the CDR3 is TGTGCCAGCAACCGGGTTCAGTCCTACGAGCAGTACTTC.

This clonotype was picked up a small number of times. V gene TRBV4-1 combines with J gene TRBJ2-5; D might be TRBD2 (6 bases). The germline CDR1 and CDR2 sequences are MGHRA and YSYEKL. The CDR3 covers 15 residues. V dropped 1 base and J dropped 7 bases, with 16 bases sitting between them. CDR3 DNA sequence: TGCGCCAGCAGCCAAGTGGGTAGCTTGGGGGGGACCCAGTACTTC. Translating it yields CASSQVGSLGGTQYF.

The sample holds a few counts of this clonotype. The CDR3 bases are TGTGCCAGCAGCCCAAGGCTATCCCTTAGCTCCTACGAGCAGTACTTC. It translates to CASSPRLSLSSYEQYF. The V gene is TRBV7-2, the J gene TRBJ2-7, with no clear D. Trimming pared 5 bases from V and 0 bases from J, leaving 17 bases between. CDR3 length: 16 residues. Germline CDR1 and CDR2: SGHTA and FQGNSA.